This entry lists 10 T cell receptor beta chains sequenced from one sample in a study of response to subunit inactivated influenza vaccine. One entry per CDR3 protein, called by TCRdb with MiXCR from the RT-PCR reads. The sample shows about 540,000 distinct CDR3 sequences, under 30% of them seen only once. The sample was also linked to a second study, of T cells expressing NK-cell markers. From that second work: A 5'RACE template switching approach incorporating UMIs was used to make TCR beta cDNA.

The material was CD4+ T cells sorted from PBMCs, obtained 11 to 12 days after vaccination. The receptors derive from a man aged 45 to 65 who received an inactivated influenza vaccine.

V usage is TRBV7-6 and J usage is TRBJ2-5; TRBD2 matches 12 bases. Trimming at V came to 8 bases and at J to 4 bases, leaving 8 bases not matched to a gene. Germline V gene data show CDR1 as SGHVS and CDR2 as FNYEAQ. This CDR3 comprises 15 residues. The CDR3 protein is CASFSSGGAGETQYF. DNA of the CDR3: TGTGCCAGCTTCTCTAGCGGGGGGGCTGGAGAGACCCAGTACTTC.

This chain connects TRBV7-3 to TRBJ2-1, with a weak D call TRBD2 (6 bases). The germline CDR1 and CDR2 sequences are SGHTA and FQGTGA. Trimming stripped 1 base from V and 9 bases from J, with 13 bases between. The CDR3 loop spans 14 amino acids. CDR3 region: CASSLNSGAGEQFF. The CDR3 nucleotides read TGTGCCAGCAGCTTAAATTCGGGAGCAGGTGAGCAGTTCTTC.

The V gene is TRBV29-1, the J gene TRBJ1-2; D might be TRBD1 (5 bases). V was pared by 5 bases and J by 8 bases, with 18 bases between. Germline V CDR1 and CDR2: SQVTM, ANQGSEA. This CDR3 contains 13 residues. CDR3 in amino acids: CSVSMGPGEGYTF. CDR3 DNA sequence: TGCAGCGTTTCGATGGGACCGGGGGAGGGCTACACCTTC.

This chain joins TRBV5-4 and TRBJ2-5; 8 bases align to TRBD1. Per germline, CDR1 SGHNT and CDR2 YYREEE (reference sequence). With V trimmed by 2 bases and J by 5 bases, 14 bases remained unmatched. The CDR3 totals 17 residues. The CDR3 loop reads CASSLSGGAGGLETQYF. The CDR3 region has the DNA TGTGCCAGCAGCTTAAGTGGCGGGGCAGGGGGCTTGGAGACCCAGTACTTC.

This clonotype was seen a handful of times. The rearrangement joins TRBV20-1 to TRBJ1-6, with D hard to call. From germline, CDR1 is DFQATT and CDR2 SNEGSKA (reference sequence). Trimming pared 2 bases from V and 6 bases from J, leaving 8 bases between. The length of the CDR3 is 13 residues. The CDR3 nucleotides are TGCAGTGCTAGATTTCGTACTAATTCACCCCTCCACTTT. Its protein is CSARFRTNSPLHF.

The V gene is TRBV6-1, the J gene TRBJ1-6; D is possibly TRBD1 (6 bases). Germline V gene lookup returns CDR1 MNHNS and CDR2 SASEGT. Trimming took 8 bases from V and 7 from J, leaving 12 bases between them. This CDR3 contains 13 residues. The CDR3, as DNA: TGTGCCAGCTGGGGGGGCCGAAATTCACCCCTCCACTTT. Translation: CASWGGRNSPLHF.

This clonotype was counted only a few times. The chain couples TRBV10-3 to TRBJ2-1; 10 bases are a match to TRBD2. V dropped 0 bases and J dropped 7; count of bases not matched to a gene: 6. The CDR3 runs 16 residues. The germline V gene has CDR1 ENHRY and CDR2 SYGVKD. The CDR3 protein is CAISESALAGENEQFF. The CDR3, as DNA: TGTGCCATCAGTGAGTCAGCCCTAGCGGGAGAGAATGAGCAGTTCTTC.

The chain carries TRBV9 and TRBJ2-5; D is undetermined. With 6 bases removed from V and 3 bases from J, the gap between germline ends came to 9 bases. Looked up from germline, CDR1 is SGDLS and CDR2 is YYNGEE. This CDR3 is 12 amino acids long. This CDR3 reads CASNRVEETQYF. The CDR3 nucleotides read TGTGCCAGCAATCGCGTAGAAGAGACCCAGTACTTC.

Only a few counts were recorded for this clonotype. This chain connects TRBV30 to TRBJ1-4, with D maybe TRBD1 (5 bases). CDR1 GTSNPN and CDR2 SVGIG come from the germline V gene (reference sequence). V was clipped by 0 bases and J by 4 bases, with 18 bases between them. The CDR3 extends over 17 amino acids. CDR3 in amino acids: CAWSVSGPAHLNEKLFF. The CDR3 region has the DNA TGTGCCTGGAGTGTTTCAGGGCCGGCCCACCTTAATGAAAAACTGTTTTTT. The full variable domain, in which reference TRBV30 and TRBJ1-4 provide the parts outside the CDR3, is SQTIHQWPATLVQPVGSPLSLECTVEGTSNPNLYWYRQAAGRGLQLLFYSVGIGQISSEVPQNLSASRPQDRQFILSSKKLLLSDSGFYLCAWSVSGPAHLNEKLFFGSGTQLSVL.

This clonotype has only a few counts. The chain uses TRBV12-3 or TRBV12-4 and TRBJ2-3; possibly TRBD2 for D (6 bases). The CDR3 loop spans 14 amino acids. V was trimmed by 3 bases and J by 1 base, leaving 8 bases between them. CDR3 loop: CASSLSSGTDTQYF. In DNA form, the CDR3 reads TGTGCCAGCAGTTTGTCTAGCGGCACAGATACGCAGTATTTT.